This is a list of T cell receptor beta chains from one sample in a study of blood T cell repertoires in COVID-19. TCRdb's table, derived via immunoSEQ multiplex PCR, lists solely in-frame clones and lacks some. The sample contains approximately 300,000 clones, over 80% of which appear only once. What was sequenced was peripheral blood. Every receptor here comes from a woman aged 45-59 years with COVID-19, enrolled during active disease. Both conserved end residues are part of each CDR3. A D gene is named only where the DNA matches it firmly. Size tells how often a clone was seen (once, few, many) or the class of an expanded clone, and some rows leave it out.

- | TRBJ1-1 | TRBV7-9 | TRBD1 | TGTGCCAGCAGCCCTACCGGACAGGGGATGAACACTGAAGCTTTCTTT | CASSPTGQGMNTEAFF
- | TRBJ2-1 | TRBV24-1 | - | TGTGCCACCAGTGAGGAGGGATCCCGAGGCAATGAGCAGTTCTTC | CATSEEGSRGNEQFF
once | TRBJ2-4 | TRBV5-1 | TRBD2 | TGCGCCAGCAGCTTGACTAGCGGGAGAACCAAAAACATTCAGTACTTC | CASSLTSGRTKNIQYF
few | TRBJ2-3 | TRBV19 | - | TGTGCCAGTCTCCCCCGGGCAGGGTACGATACGCAGTATTTT | CASLPRAGYDTQYF
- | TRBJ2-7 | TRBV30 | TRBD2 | TGTGCCTGGAGTGGGGGGAGGGACGAGCAGTACTTC | CAWSGGRDEQYF
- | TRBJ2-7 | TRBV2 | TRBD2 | TGTGCCAGCAGTGAAGGACTAGCGGGAGATGTCGAGCAGTACTTC | CASSEGLAGDVEQYF
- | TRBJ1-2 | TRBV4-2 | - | TGTGCCAGCAGCCAAGATTTAACAGGGTTATATGGCTACACCTTC | CASSQDLTGLYGYTF
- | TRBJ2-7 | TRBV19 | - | TGTGCCAGTAGTTCGCACCCGGAGGGATCGAGCTCCTACGAGCAGTACTTC | CASSSHPEGSSSYEQYF
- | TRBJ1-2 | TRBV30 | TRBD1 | TGTGCCTGGAGGTGGACAGGAGGAATGATTAACTATGGCTACACCTTC | CAWRWTGGMINYGYTF
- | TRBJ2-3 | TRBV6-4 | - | TGTGCCAGCAAGCAAGCGGAGATCACAGATACGCAGTATTTT | CASKQAEITDTQYF
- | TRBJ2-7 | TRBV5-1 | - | TGCGCCAGCAGCTTAGGTCCACCAGGGGGGAGCTCCTACGAGCAGTACTTC | CASSLGPPGGSSYEQYF
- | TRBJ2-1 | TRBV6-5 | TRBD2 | TGTGCCAGCTCGGGAGGGTATGGGAATGAGCAGTTCTTC | CASSGGYGNEQFF
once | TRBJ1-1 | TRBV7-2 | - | TGTGCCAGCGCAACCCGTCGAGGATTGAACACTGAAGCTTTCTTT | CASATRRGLNTEAFF
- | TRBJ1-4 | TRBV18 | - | TGTGCCAGCACGGAGTATAGCCGGAATGAAAAACTGTTTTTT | CASTEYSRNEKLFF
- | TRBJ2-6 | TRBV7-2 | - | TGTGCCAGCAGCTTAGCCAGGGGACGAGCTGGGGCCAACGTCCTGACTTTC | CASSLARGRAGANVLTF
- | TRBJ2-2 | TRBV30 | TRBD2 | TGTGCCTGGAGTGTACAGCCCGGCGGGGGGGTAGGGGAGCTGTTTTTT | CAWSVQPGGGVGELFF